These 10 T cell receptor beta chains came from one sample sequenced in a study of T cell responses to AZD1222 COVID-19 vaccine. The table came from immunoSEQ multiplex PCR; TCRdb's copy has only in-frame clones and leaves some out. The table lists fewer than 120,000 clones, 80% to 95% of them singletons. This specimen was peripheral blood, taken 28 days after the second AZD1222 dose. The receptors originated from an adult who received the AZD1222 COVID-19 vaccine.

This chain links TRBV6-5 with TRBJ1-1; TRBD1 matches at 9 bases. Germline assignment: CDR1 MNHEY and CDR2 SVGAGI. The CDR3 consists of 12 residues. Germline trimming cut 9 bases from V and 6 bases from J; bases unmatched to any gene: 5. The CDR3 DNA sequence: TGTGCCAGTATGAACAGGGGGCCTGAAGCTTTCTTT. Translation: CASMNRGPEAFF.

V is TRBV5-1 and J is TRBJ2-7; 7 nucleotides line up with TRBD2. This CDR3 region has 14 residues. Trimming at V came to 1 base and at J to 2 bases, leaving 3 bases not matched to a gene. Germline V CDR1 and CDR2: SGHRS, YFSETQ. CDR3 in amino acids: CASSLSLAAYEQYF. Here the CDR3 DNA reads TGCGCCAGCAGCTTGAGCCTAGCGGCCTACGAGCAGTACTTC.

This clone has more than one count but fewer than ten. This chain connects TRBV29-1 to TRBJ1-2; D gene unclear. The V end was cut by 4 bases, the J end by 0 bases, with 6 bases between. The CDR3 consists of 12 residues. Germline CDR1 is SQVTM and CDR2 is ANQGSEA. CDR3 DNA sequence: TGCAGCGTTGCCACGACTAACTATGGCTACACCTTC. Encoded protein: CSVATTNYGYTF. Complete variable domain (other parts from reference TRBV29-1 and TRBJ1-2): SAVISQKPSRDICQRGTSLTIQCQVDSQVTMMFWYRQQPGQSLTLIATANQGSEATYESGFVIDKFPISRPNLTFSTLTVSNMSPEDSSIYLCSVATTNYGYTFGSGTRLTVV.

This sequence joins TRBV11-1 and TRBJ2-5; D might be TRBD2 (6 bases). Germline V gene data show CDR1 as SGHAT and CDR2 as FQDESV (reference sequence). Deletions cut 1 base from V and 4 bases from J, with 16 bases between. CDR3 size: 16 residues. The CDR3: CASSLGIDGTGETQYF. CDR3 sequence (DNA): TGTGCCAGCAGCTTAGGAATTGACGGGACTGGAGAGACCCAGTACTTC.

This chain uses TRBV6-6 with TRBJ1-4, with 7 bases matching TRBD1. Per the germline V gene, CDR1 is MNHNY and CDR2 is SVGAGI (reference sequence). The CDR3 has 15 residues. Trimming cost V 0 bases and J 8 bases; bases outside gene matches: 6. The DNA for the CDR3 is TGTGCCAGCAGTTACTCGAGGGGGCGCGGGGAAAAACTGTTTTTT. Its protein product is CASSYSRGRGEKLFF.

The gene calls are TRBV19 and TRBJ1-3, with 8 nucleotides matching TRBD1. CDR3 length: 15 amino acids. V shed 7 bases and J 4 bases; nucleotides not matched to a gene: 9. Germline V gene sequence: CDR1 LNHDA, CDR2 SQIVND (reference sequence). In DNA form, the CDR3 reads TGTGCCAGTACTCGACAGGGGTTATCGGGAAACACCATATATTTT. Protein sequence: CASTRQGLSGNTIYF.

The chain is built from TRBV6-2 or TRBV6-3 and TRBJ2-1; D uncertain. CDR3 size: 15 residues. Trimming pared 6 bases from V and 0 bases from J, leaving 12 bases between. Germline V lookup: CDR1 MNHEY, CDR2 SVGEGT. The CDR3 DNA reads TGTGCCAGCAGCCAGGCGGAGAGCTCCTACAATGAGCAGTTCTTC. This sequence encodes CASSQAESSYNEQFF.

This sequence joins TRBV5-1 and TRBJ2-5; 9 nucleotides agree with TRBD2. The CDR3 extends over 16 amino acids. Germline-derived CDR1 and CDR2 are SGHRS and YFSETQ. With 4 bases clipped from V and 4 bases from J, the junction kept 11 bases outside the gene matches. The CDR3 protein is CASSRDVGGGAETQYF. In nucleotides, the CDR3 is TGCGCCAGCAGCCGAGACGTCGGCGGGGGGGCAGAGACCCAGTACTTC.

The gene calls are TRBV28 and TRBJ1-2; D possibly corresponds to TRBD1 (5 bases). This CDR3 spans 13 amino acids. Between the trimmed V and J ends, which lost 3 bases and 4 bases, there was a span of 9 bases. Germline V gene data show CDR1 as MDHEN and CDR2 as SYDVKM. Written as DNA, the CDR3 is TGTGCCAGCAGTTTGACAGCTAGCTATGGCTACACCTTC. It translates to CASSLTASYGYTF.

V is TRBV18 and J is TRBJ2-3; D might be TRBD2 (6 bases). Germline V gives CDR1 KGHSH, CDR2 LQKENI. V was clipped by 6 bases and J by 0 bases, with 13 bases between them. The CDR3 extends over 15 amino acids. The DNA for the CDR3 is TGTGCCAGCTCGCCGGGACTTCGTAGCACAGATACGCAGTATTTT. This encodes CASSPGLRSTDTQYF.